The 13 T cell receptor beta chains given below trace back to one sample, sequenced in a study of Ad26.COV2.S vaccination and SARS-CoV-2 variants. Treatment defined: over 15 received Ad26.COV2.S at low or high dose, single or two shots; 5 received placebo; per-sample allocation not given. Vaccine and placebo recipients were sampled on day 63 after the first injection. Here immunoSEQ multiplex PCR was the method, and the copy in TCRdb shows in-frame clones only, minus some. Here the sample spans 300,000 to 400,000 clones, over 75% being singletons. The source was peripheral blood, collected in a trial of Ad26.COV2.S vaccine versus placebo. The receptors shown here come from a person between 18 and 65 years old who received the Ad26.COV2.S COVID-19 vaccine or a placebo.

The chain joins TRBV25-1 to TRBJ2-4; D may correspond to TRBD1 or TRBD2 (6 bases each). CDR1 MGHDK and CDR2 SYGVNS come from the germline V gene. Trimming stripped 4 bases from V and 0 bases from J, with 16 bases between. This CDR3 contains 17 residues. CDR3 DNA sequence: TGTGCCAGCAGTGCCCCCGAAGGGGGACTAGCCAAAAACATTCAGTACTTC. Its protein product is CASSAPEGGLAKNIQYF.

The J gene is TRBJ1-5, the V gene TRBV28; tentative D call: TRBD1 (6 bases). This CDR3 has 16 amino acids. Germline assignment: CDR1 MDHEN and CDR2 SYDVKM. The V end lost 2 bases, the J end lost 0 bases, and 11 bases lay between the germline ends. The CDR3, as DNA: TGTGCCAGCAGTTTAGAAGGGACACCTAGCAATCAGCCCCAGCATTTT. It is translated as CASSLEGTPSNQPQHF. Drawing the rest from reference TRBV28 and TRBJ1-5, the complete variable domain is DVKVTQSSRYLVKRTGEKVFLECVQDMDHENMFWYRQDPGLGLRLIYFSYDVKMKEKGDIPEGYSVSREKKERFSLILESASTNQTSMYLCASSLEGTPSNQPQHFGDGTRLSIL.

V gene TRBV10-2 combines with J gene TRBJ2-2; TRBD1 aligns across 7 bases. Germline CDR1 is WSHSY and CDR2 is SAAADI. The CDR3 extends over 14 amino acids. V lost 6 bases and J lost 6; bases outside the gene matches: 7. CDR3 sequence reads: CASRETGSAGELFF. The CDR3 bases are TGCGCCAGCAGAGAGACAGGGTCTGCCGGGGAGCTGTTTTTT.

The rearrangement links TRBV13 to TRBJ1-1; unclear D gene. The CDR3 contains 13 residues. V was trimmed by 3 bases and J by 3 bases, leaving 8 bases between them. Germline V gives CDR1 PRHDT, CDR2 FYEKMQ (reference sequence). The CDR3 DNA follows: TGTGCCAGCAGCTTTCGCGTCTACACTGAAGCTTTCTTT. It yields the protein CASSFRVYTEAFF. The full variable domain, completed using reference TRBV13 and TRBJ1-1, is AAGVIQSPRHLIKEKRETATLKCYPIPRHDTVYWYQQGPGQDPQFLISFYEKMQSDKGSIPDRFSAQQFSDYHSELNMSSLELGDSALYFCASSFRVYTEAFFGQGTRLTVV.

The gene calls are TRBV9 and TRBJ1-4, with a weak D call TRBD1 (6 bases). CDR3 size: 16 residues. Deletions cut 2 bases from V and 6 bases from J, with 17 bases between. Germline lookup yields CDR1 SGDLS and CDR2 YYNGEE. CDR3 sequence (DNA): TGTGCCAGCAGCGTGGGGCCGGGACATTCGGATGAAAAACTGTTTTTT. This codes for CASSVGPGHSDEKLFF.

This chain connects TRBV18 to TRBJ2-3, with D maybe TRBD1 (5 bases). Germline-derived CDR1 and CDR2 are KGHSH and LQKENI. Between the trimmed V and J ends, which lost 5 bases and 4 bases, there was a span of 10 bases. This CDR3 has 13 amino acids. The CDR3 coding sequence is TGTGCCAGCTCAAGGGGTAGGGCAGATACGCAGTATTTT. Residues: CASSRGRADTQYF.

The genes are TRBV6-2 or TRBV6-3 and TRBJ2-4; weak D call: TRBD2 (5 bases). This CDR3 contains 16 residues. V was trimmed by 3 bases and J by 5 bases, leaving 17 bases between them. Germline V gene data show CDR1 as MNHEY and CDR2 as SVGEGT. In DNA form, the CDR3 reads TGTGCCAGCAGTTATCCCGGACTTCCTCGTGAAAACATTCAGTACTTC. Translated: CASSYPGLPRENIQYF.

The V gene is TRBV5-5, the J gene TRBJ2-1; D is unresolved. V was cut by 0 bases and J by 6 bases, with 10 bases left in between. Per germline, CDR1 SGHKS and CDR2 YYEKEE (reference sequence). The CDR3 is 14 amino acids. The CDR3 DNA is TGTGCCAGCAGCTTGGGACGGGCGATCAATGAGCAGTTCTTC. Translated: CASSLGRAINEQFF. Variable domain in full (rest from reference TRBV5-5 and TRBJ2-1): DAGVTQSPTHLIKTRGQQVTLRCSPISGHKSVSWYQQVLGQGPQFIFQYYEKEERGRGNFPDRFSARQFPNYSSELNVNALLLGDSALYLCASSLGRAINEQFFGPGTRLTVL.

This chain connects TRBV7-2 to TRBJ1-2; no firm D call. The length of the CDR3 is 14 residues. The germline V gene encodes CDR1 SGHTA and CDR2 FQGNSA. V was pared by 0 bases and J by 5 bases, with 10 bases between. CDR3 residues: CASSLARSPYGYTF. In DNA, the CDR3 is TGTGCCAGCAGCTTAGCGCGCAGCCCTTATGGCTACACCTTC.

The rearrangement joins TRBV7-2 to TRBJ2-5; D is uncertain. Germline V lookup: CDR1 SGHTA, CDR2 FQGNSA. The germline V and J ends were trimmed by 0 bases and 4 bases, with 0 bases remaining between them. This CDR3 has 11 residues. CDR3 protein: CASSLAETQYF. The CDR3 DNA is TGTGCCAGCAGCTTAGCAGAGACCCAGTACTTC.

The rearrangement joins TRBV4-1 to TRBJ1-5, with D maybe TRBD1 (5 bases). The CDR3 runs 16 residues. V gave up 2 bases and J gave up 3 bases, with 14 bases separating them. Looked up from germline, CDR1 is MGHRA and CDR2 is YSYEKL. The DNA of the CDR3 is TGCGCCAGCAGCCAAACGCCGGGACCTCTCAATCAGCCCCAGCATTTT. As protein: CASSQTPGPLNQPQHF.

This clone was counted only a few times. V and J are TRBV6-5 and TRBJ2-7, with TRBD1 as a possible D gene (5 bases). V was shortened by 2 bases and J by 3 bases, with 11 bases between the two germline ends. CDR3 size: 14 residues. Germline V CDR1 and CDR2: MNHEY, SVGAGI. This chain's CDR3 is CASSYPLRGYEQYF. The CDR3 bases are TGTGCCAGCAGTTACCCACTTAGGGGCTACGAGCAGTACTTC.

This chain uses TRBV14 with TRBJ2-1; TRBD2 aligns across 15 bases. The J segment lost 7 bases and the V segment lost 2 bases, leaving 3 bases of the junction unmatched. Germline loops: CDR1 SGHDN, CDR2 FVKESK. The CDR3 runs 16 residues. In DNA form, the CDR3 reads TGTGCCAGCAGCCAAATTGGGACTAGCGGGGGGAATGAGCAGTTCTTC. Translation: CASSQIGTSGGNEQFF.